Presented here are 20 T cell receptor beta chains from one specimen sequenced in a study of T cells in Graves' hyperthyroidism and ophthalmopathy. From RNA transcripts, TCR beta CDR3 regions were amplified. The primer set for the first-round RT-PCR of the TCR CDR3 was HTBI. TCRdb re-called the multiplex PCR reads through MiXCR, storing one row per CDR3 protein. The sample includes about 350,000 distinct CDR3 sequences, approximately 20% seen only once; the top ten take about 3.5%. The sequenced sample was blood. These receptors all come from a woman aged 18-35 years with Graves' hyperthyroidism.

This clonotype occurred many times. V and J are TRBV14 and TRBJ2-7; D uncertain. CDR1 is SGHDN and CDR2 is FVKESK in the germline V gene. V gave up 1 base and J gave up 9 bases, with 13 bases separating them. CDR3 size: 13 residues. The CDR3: CASSQGAGPVQYF. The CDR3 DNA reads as TGTGCCAGCAGCCAAGGGGCAGGACCAGTGCAGTACTTC.

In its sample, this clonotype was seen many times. The CDR3 loop is CASSELETRNQPQHF. CDR3 coding DNA: TGTGCCAGCAGTGAATTGGAAACACGCAATCAGCCCCAGCATTTT. V and J are TRBV6-1 and TRBJ1-5; D unclear. With 2 bases removed from V and 2 bases from J, the gap between germline ends came to 10 bases. This CDR3 spans 15 amino acids. Per the germline V gene, CDR1 is MNHNS and CDR2 is SASEGT.

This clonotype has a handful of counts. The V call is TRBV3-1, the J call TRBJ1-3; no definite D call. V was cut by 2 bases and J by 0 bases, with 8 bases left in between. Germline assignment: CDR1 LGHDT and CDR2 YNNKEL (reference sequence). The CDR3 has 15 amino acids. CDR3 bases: TGTGCCAGCAGCCAACTGTCATTCTCTGGAAACACCATATATTTT. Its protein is CASSQLSFSGNTIYF.

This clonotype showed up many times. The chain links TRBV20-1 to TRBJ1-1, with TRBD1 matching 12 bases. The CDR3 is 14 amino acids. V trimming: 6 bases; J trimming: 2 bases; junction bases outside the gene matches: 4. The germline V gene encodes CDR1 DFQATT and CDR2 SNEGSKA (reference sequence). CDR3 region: CSAGTGGGNTEAFF. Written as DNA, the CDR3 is TGCAGTGCCGGGACAGGGGGCGGAAACACTGAAGCTTTCTTT.

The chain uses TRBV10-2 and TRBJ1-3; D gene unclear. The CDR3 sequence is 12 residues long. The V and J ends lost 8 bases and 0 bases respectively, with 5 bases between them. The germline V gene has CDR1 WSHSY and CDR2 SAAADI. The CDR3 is CASWDSGNTIYF. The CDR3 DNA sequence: TGCGCCAGCTGGGACTCTGGAAACACCATATATTTT.

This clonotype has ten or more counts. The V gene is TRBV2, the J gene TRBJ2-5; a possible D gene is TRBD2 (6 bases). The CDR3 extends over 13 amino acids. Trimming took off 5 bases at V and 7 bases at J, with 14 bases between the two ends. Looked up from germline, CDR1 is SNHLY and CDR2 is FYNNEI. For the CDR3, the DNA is TGTGCCAGCAGTCCAAGACTAGATGGGACCCAGTACTTC. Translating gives CASSPRLDGTQYF.

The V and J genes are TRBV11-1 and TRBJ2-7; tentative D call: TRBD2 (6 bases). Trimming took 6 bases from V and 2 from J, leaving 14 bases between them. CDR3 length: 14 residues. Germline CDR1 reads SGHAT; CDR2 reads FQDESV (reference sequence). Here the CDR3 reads CASRGRGTPYEQYF. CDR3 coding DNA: TGTGCCAGCAGGGGACGGGGGACTCCCTACGAGCAGTACTTC.

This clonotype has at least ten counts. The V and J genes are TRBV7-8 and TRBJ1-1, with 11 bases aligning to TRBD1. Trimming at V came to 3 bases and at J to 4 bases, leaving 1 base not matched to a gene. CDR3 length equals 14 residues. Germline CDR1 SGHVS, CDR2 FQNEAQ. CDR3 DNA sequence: TGTGCCAGCAGCTTCGGGACAGGGGGCACTGAAGCTTTCTTT. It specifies CASSFGTGGTEAFF.

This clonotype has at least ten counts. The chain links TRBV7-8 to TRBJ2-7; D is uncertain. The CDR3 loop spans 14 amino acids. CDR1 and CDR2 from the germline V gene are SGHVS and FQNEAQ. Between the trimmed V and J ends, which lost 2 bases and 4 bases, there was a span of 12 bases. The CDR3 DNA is TGTGCCAGCAGCTTACGGCTGGAGTGGTACGAGCAGTACTTC. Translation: CASSLRLEWYEQYF.

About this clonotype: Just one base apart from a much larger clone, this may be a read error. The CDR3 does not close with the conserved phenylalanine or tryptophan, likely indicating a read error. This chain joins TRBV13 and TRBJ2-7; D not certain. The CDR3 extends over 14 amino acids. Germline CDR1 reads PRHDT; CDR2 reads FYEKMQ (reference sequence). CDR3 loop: CASRLVTKGNEQYY. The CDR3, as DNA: TGTGCCAGCAGGTTAGTTACAAAAGGGAACGAGCAGTACTAC.

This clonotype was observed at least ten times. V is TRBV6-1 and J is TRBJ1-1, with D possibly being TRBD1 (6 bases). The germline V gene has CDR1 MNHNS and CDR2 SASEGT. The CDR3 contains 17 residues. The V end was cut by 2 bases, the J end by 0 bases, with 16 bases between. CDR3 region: CASSEHRGGTVNTEAFF. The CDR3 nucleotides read TGTGCCAGCAGTGAACACCGAGGGGGAACGGTGAACACTGAAGCTTTCTTT.

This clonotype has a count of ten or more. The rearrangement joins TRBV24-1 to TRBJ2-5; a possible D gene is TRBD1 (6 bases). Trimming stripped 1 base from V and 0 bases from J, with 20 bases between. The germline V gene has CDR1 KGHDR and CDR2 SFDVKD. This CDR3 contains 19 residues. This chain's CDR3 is CATSDFGFIQGVYQETQYF. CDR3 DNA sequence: TGTGCCACCAGTGATTTTGGTTTTATACAGGGCGTCTACCAAGAGACCCAGTACTTC.

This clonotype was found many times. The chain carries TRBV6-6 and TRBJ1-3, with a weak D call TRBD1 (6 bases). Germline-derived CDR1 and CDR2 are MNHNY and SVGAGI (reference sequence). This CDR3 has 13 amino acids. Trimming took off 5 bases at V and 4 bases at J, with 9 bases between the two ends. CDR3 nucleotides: TGTGCCAGCAGTCCCGGGACAGGAAACACCATATATTTT. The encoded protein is CASSPGTGNTIYF.

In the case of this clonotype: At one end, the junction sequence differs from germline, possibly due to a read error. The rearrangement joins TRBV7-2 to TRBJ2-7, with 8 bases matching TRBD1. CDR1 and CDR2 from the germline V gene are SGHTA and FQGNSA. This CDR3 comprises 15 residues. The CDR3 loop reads CASSSGQAEEYDQYF. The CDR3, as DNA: TGTGCCAGCAGCTCGGGACAGGCAGAGGAGTACGATCAGTACTTC.

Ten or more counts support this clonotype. This CDR3 is CSAREQGNQPQHF. The CDR3 DNA follows: TGCAGTGCTAGAGAACAGGGCAATCAGCCCCAGCATTTT. The V gene is TRBV20-1, the J gene TRBJ1-5; weak D call: TRBD1 (5 bases). Trimming removed 0 bases from V and 2 bases from J, with 5 bases in between. Germline CDR1 DFQATT, CDR2 SNEGSKA (reference sequence). The CDR3 totals 13 residues.

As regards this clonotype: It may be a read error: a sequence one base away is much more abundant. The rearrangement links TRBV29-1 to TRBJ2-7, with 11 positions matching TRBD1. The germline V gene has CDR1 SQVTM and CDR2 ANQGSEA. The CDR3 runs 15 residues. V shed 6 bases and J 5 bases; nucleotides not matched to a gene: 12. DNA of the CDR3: TGCAGCGTGCGACCTCCGGACAGGGGGCCCCACGAGCAGTACGTC. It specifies CSVRPPDRGPHEQYV.

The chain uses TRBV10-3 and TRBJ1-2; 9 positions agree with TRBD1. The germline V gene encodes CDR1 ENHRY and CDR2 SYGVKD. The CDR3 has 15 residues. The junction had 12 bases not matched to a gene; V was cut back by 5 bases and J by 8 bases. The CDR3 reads CAISKSRDRESGYTF. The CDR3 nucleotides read TGTGCCATCAGTAAAAGCCGGGACAGGGAATCCGGCTACACCTTC.

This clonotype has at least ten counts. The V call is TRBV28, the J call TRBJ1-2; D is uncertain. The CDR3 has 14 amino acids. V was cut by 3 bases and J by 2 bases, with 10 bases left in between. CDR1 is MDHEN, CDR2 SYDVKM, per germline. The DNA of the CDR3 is TGTGCCAGCAGTTTCCCGACGGTGAACTATGGCTACACCTTC. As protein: CASSFPTVNYGYTF.

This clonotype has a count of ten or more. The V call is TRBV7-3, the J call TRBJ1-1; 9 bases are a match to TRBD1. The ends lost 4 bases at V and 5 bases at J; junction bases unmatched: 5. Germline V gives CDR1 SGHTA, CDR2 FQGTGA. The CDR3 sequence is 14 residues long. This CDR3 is CASSSGQGWTEAFF. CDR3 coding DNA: TGTGCCAGCAGCTCCGGACAGGGGTGGACTGAAGCTTTCTTT.

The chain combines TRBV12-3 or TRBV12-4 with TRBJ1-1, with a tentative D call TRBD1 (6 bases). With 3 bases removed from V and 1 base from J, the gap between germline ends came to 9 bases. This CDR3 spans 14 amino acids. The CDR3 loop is CASSFQGSNTEAFF. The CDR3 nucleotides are TGTGCCAGCAGTTTCCAGGGGTCGAACACTGAAGCTTTCTTT.